This T cell receptor beta chain was retrieved from a study of blood T cell repertoires in COVID-19. Germline-derived CDR1 and CDR2 are MDHEN and SYDVKM. CDR3 size: 17 residues. Trimming shortened V by 4 bases and J by 0 bases, and 16 bases separated the two germline ends. Sequencing used immunoSEQ multiplex PCR; TCRdb keeps in-frame clones, though not all of them. This sample has around 480,000 clones, with around 90% found just once. Sequenced input: PBMCs or T cells enriched from blood (not recorded which). The chain links TRBV28 to TRBJ1-5, with D possibly being TRBD1 (6 bases). The TCR sequence derives from a woman aged 18-29 years who had recovered from COVID-19. The CDR3 region is CASSSTRDNYSNQPQHF. The CDR3 DNA is TGTGCCAGCAGTTCCACCCGGGACAACTATAGCAATCAGCCCCAGCATTTT. The entire variable domain, with the rest obtained from reference TRBV28 and TRBJ1-5, is as follows: DVKVTQSSRYLVKRTGEKVFLECVQDMDHENMFWYRQDPGLGLRLIYFSYDVKMKEKGDIPEGYSVSREKKERFSLILESASTNQTSMYLCASSSTRDNYSNQPQHFGDGTRLSIL.